This record looks at one TCR beta chain sequence and its context. As handled by the study authors: Cell counts per sample came from amplifying reference gene primers. Only in-frame clones appear in the TCRdb table, and some are missing; sequencing was by immunoSEQ multiplex PCR. D and trimming come from the DNA, and the V and J calls and clone size come from that table. This sample has about 350,000 clones, with roughly nine tenths found just once. Seattle cases were enrolled at active infection and followed longitudinally. This record comes from a study of blood T cell repertoires in COVID-19. Looking at the study overall: Italy, Spain and the United States were the sources of the convalescent and acute COVID-19 samples. PBMCs, B-cell-depleted T cells, or T cells were the source of the cDNA or gDNA that made up the material.

The specimen was peripheral blood. This clonotype originated in a woman aged 55-69 years with COVID-19, enrolled during active disease.

The CDR3 region is CAWSLPQGGMGYGYTF. The DNA for the CDR3 is TGTGCCTGGAGCCTACCCCAGGGGGGAATGGGCTATGGCTACACCTTC. The V and J genes are TRBV30 and TRBJ1-2; 7 bases align to TRBD1. Germline V lookup: CDR1 GTSNPN, CDR2 SVGIG (reference sequence). This CDR3 region has 16 residues. The J segment lost 4 bases and the V segment lost 3 bases, leaving 14 bases of the junction unmatched.